The clone carrying this TCR beta chain was detected only a few times. What it binds is unknown. After removal of 0 bases from V and 7 bases from J, the junction contained 4 bases not matched to a gene. CDR1 and CDR2 (germline): MNHEY, SVGAGI. The CDR3 contains 14 residues. This entry comes from a study of T cell repertoires in cytomegalovirus infection. About the study: Indications of both CMV infection and matching HLA type were provided by public TCR beta signatures. Overall study findings and caveats: The study found HLA-C-restricted CMV-specific TCR beta clonotypes dominating the ex vivo response.

TCRdb processed the reads anew with MiXCR; each CDR3 protein has one entry. This table holds about half a million distinct CDR3 sequences, 30% to 40% found once. The clonotype comes from a human donor in good health (CMV status not recorded). Some clones in this sample may be carry-over from other donors' samples. Sequenced here: cultured PBMCs, sampled from culture after CMV antigen stimulation. The rearrangement uses TRBV6-5 and TRBJ2-5, with 8 bases that match TRBD2. The CDR3 DNA is TGTGCCAGCAGTTACTCGGCGGGAGGTCCGACCCAGTACTTC. This translates into CASSYSAGGPTQYF.